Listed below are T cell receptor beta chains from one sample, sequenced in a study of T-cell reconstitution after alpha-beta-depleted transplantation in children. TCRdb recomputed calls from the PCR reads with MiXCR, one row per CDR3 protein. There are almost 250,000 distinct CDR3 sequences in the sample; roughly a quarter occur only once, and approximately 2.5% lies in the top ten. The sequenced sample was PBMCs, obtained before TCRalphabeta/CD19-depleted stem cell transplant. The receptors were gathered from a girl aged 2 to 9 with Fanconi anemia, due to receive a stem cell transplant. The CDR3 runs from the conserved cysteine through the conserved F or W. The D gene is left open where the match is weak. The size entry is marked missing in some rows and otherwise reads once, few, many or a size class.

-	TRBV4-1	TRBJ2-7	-	CASSQVGREHEQYF	TGCGCCAGCAGCCAGGTGGGCAGGGAACACGAGCAGTACTTC
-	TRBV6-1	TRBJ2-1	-	CASSGRGTYNEQFF	TGTGCCAGCAGCGGGAGAGGGACCTACAATGAGCAGTTCTTC
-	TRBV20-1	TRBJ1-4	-	CSAMVSPSNEKLFF	TGCAGTGCTATGGTGTCACCCTCTAATGAAAAACTGTTTTTT
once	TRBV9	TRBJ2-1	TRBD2	CASSHLKLSGTINEQFF	TGTGCCAGCAGCCATTTGAAACTTAGCGGGACCATCAATGAGCAGTTCTTC
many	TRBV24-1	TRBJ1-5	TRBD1	CATSDRETLSNQPQHF	TGTGCCACCTCGGACAGGGAAACACTTAGCAATCAGCCCCAGCATTTT
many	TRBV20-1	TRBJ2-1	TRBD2	CSASLSGSSYNEQFF	TGCAGTGCTTCCCTCAGCGGGAGCTCCTACAATGAGCAGTTCTTC
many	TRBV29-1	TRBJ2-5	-	CSALQGGETQYF	TGCAGCGCCTTACAGGGAGGGGAGACCCAGTACTTC
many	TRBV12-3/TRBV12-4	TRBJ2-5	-	CASSPDQGKFTQYF	TGTGCCAGCAGTCCGGATCAGGGAAAATTTACCCAGTACTTC
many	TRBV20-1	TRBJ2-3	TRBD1	CSARRQGALYYAITTDTQYF	TGCAGTGCTAGGAGACAGGGGGCGCTTTACTATGCGATAACCACAGATACGCAGTATTTT
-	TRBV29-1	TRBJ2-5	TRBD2	CSVEAGLVVETQYF	TGCAGCGTTGAAGCCGGACTAGTCGTTGAGACCCAGTACTTC
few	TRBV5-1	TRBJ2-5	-	CASSLDSGETQYF	TGCGCCAGCAGCTTGGATAGTGGAGAGACCCAGTACTTC
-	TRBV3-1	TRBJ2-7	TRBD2	CATYSGSGYYEQYF	TGTGCCACCTATAGCGGGAGCGGCTACTACGAGCAGTACTTC
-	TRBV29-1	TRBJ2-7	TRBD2	CSVGTSGREQYF	TGCAGCGTTGGGACTAGCGGGCGCGAGCAGTACTTC
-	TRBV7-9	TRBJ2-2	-	CASSPVRQAPNTGELFF	TGTGCCAGCAGCCCAGTCCGACAGGCCCCGAACACCGGGGAGCTGTTTTTT
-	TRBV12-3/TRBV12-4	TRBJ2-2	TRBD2	CASSQWAGVNTGELFF	TGTGCCAGCAGCCAGTGGGCGGGGGTGAACACCGGGGAGCTGTTTTTT
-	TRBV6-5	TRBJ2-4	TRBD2	CASSYTLAGKNIQYF	TGTGCCAGCAGTTATACGCTAGCGGGTAAAAACATTCAGTACTTC
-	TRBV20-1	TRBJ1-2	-	CSARSGINYGYTF	TGCAGTGCCCGTTCAGGGATAAACTATGGCTACACCTTC
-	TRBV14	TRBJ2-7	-	CASSQVRGNEQYF	TGTGCCAGCAGCCAAGTACGAGGCAACGAGCAGTACTTC
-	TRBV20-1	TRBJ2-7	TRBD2	CSASRLAGDYEQYF	TGCAGTGCTAGCCGACTAGCGGGAGACTACGAGCAGTACTTC
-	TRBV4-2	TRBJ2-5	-	CASSQGTAEKLMAQYF	TGTGCCAGCAGCCAAGGGACAGCAGAGAAACTGATGGCCCAGTACTTC
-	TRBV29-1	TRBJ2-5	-	CSVVLGPEETQYF	TGCAGCGTTGTATTGGGGCCAGAAGAGACCCAGTACTTC
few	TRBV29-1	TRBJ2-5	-	CSVEEGRTGETQYF	TGCAGCGTTGAGGAGGGAAGGACGGGAGAGACCCAGTACTTC
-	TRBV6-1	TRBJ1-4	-	CASSLTANNEKLFF	TGTGCCAGCAGCTTGACAGCTAATAATGAAAAACTGTTTTTT
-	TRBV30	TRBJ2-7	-	CAWGYVSYEQYF	TGTGCCTGGGGCTATGTCTCCTACGAGCAGTACTTC
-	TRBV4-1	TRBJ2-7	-	CASSHGISYEQYF	TGCGCCAGCAGCCATGGTATCTCCTACGAGCAGTACTTC
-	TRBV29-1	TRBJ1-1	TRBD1	CSVDVQGASDTEAFF	TGCAGCGTTGACGTCCAGGGGGCATCGGACACTGAAGCTTTCTTT
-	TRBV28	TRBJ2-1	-	CASSGDRDTFYNEQFF	TGTGCCAGCAGTGGCGACCGGGACACATTCTACAATGAGCAGTTCTTC
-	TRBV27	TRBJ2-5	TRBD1	CTSRQGHQETQYF	TGCACCAGCCGACAGGGACACCAAGAGACCCAGTACTTC
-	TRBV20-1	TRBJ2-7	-	CSADSGTGDSYEQYF	TGCAGTGCTGACTCTGGGACTGGGGACTCCTACGAGCAGTACTTC
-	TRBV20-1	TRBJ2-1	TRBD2	CSARVAGGSSSYNEQFF	TGCAGTGCTAGAGTGGCCGGGGGGTCATCTTCCTACAATGAGCAGTTCTTC
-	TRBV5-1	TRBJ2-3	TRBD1	CASSLGQGEKADTQYF	TGCGCCAGCAGCTTGGGACAGGGAGAAAAGGCAGATACGCAGTATTTT
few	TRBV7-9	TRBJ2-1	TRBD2	CASSLVWREGSNEQFF	TGTGCCAGCAGCTTAGTTTGGCGGGAGGGGAGCAATGAGCAGTTCTTC
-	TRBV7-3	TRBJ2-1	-	CASSSRTAIDNEQFF	TGTGCCAGCAGCTCCCGGACGGCGATTGACAATGAGCAGTTCTTC
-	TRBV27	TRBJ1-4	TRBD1	CASSSRTTGILNEKLFF	TGTGCCAGCAGTTCCCGCACGACAGGGATCCTTAATGAAAAACTGTTTTTT
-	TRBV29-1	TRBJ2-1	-	CSVAVVSNEQFF	TGCAGCGTTGCGGTAGTAAGCAATGAGCAGTTCTTC